The rows below give T cell receptor beta chains drawn from one sample of a study of CD8+ T cells in alopecia areata. This table comes from immunoSEQ multiplex PCR, and its TCRdb copy is limited to in-frame clones, with some not included. The sample holds 90,000 to 120,000 clones; about four fifths are singletons and the top ten take over 20%. Source: CD8+ T cells sorted from blood, taken at week 24, from a patient treated with tofacitinib. The receptors originated from a human donor with alopecia areata. Both conserved end residues are part of each CDR3. The D gene is left open where the match is weak. For some rows the clone size is stated as once, few or many, or as a class when expanded; others skip it.

clone size: NA; V gene: TRBV4-1; J gene: TRBJ1-1; D gene: NA; CDR3 protein: CASSQEPGNTEAFF; CDR3 DNA: TGCGCCAGCAGCCAAGAGCCGGGGAACACTGAAGCTTTCTTT
clone size: once; V gene: TRBV6-5; J gene: TRBJ2-1; D gene: NA; CDR3 protein: CASSYGFEQFF; CDR3 DNA: TGTGCCAGCAGTTATGGGTTTGAGCAGTTCTTC
clone size: NA; V gene: TRBV27; J gene: TRBJ2-7; D gene: TRBD1; CDR3 protein: CASSRTGPVGFSYEQYF; CDR3 DNA: TGTGCCAGCAGCCGGACAGGCCCGGTGGGGTTTAGCTACGAGCAGTACTTC
clone size: once; V gene: TRBV27; J gene: TRBJ2-1; D gene: NA; CDR3 protein: CASSFGPGLRNEQFF; CDR3 DNA: NA
clone size: few; V gene: TRBV4-1; J gene: TRBJ2-1; D gene: TRBD2; CDR3 protein: CASSQEAGTSGVNEQFF; CDR3 DNA: TGCGCCAGCAGCCAAGAGGCCGGGACTAGCGGGGTCAATGAGCAGTTCTTC
clone size: NA; V gene: TRBV27; J gene: TRBJ2-7; D gene: NA; CDR3 protein: CASSLAQGVVAYEQYF; CDR3 DNA: TGTGCCAGCAGTTTAGCGCAAGGAGTAGTGGCCTACGAGCAGTACTTC
clone size: NA; V gene: TRBV19; J gene: TRBJ1-6; D gene: NA; CDR3 protein: CASSPTFGNSPLHF; CDR3 DNA: TGTGCCAGTAGTCCTACGTTCGGTAATTCACCCCTCCACTTT
clone size: NA; V gene: TRBV30; J gene: TRBJ2-1; D gene: NA; CDR3 protein: CAWRSPNEYEQFF; CDR3 DNA: TGTGCCTGGAGAAGTCCTAATGAGTATGAGCAGTTCTTC
clone size: NA; V gene: TRBV4-1; J gene: TRBJ2-7; D gene: TRBD1; CDR3 protein: CASSQGQGSYEQYF; CDR3 DNA: TGCGCCAGCAGCCAAGGACAGGGCTCCTACGAGCAGTACTTC
clone size: NA; V gene: TRBV29-1; J gene: TRBJ2-7; D gene: NA; CDR3 protein: CSVEADSYEQYF; CDR3 DNA: TGCAGCGTTGAAGCGGACTCCTACGAGCAGTACTTC
clone size: NA; V gene: TRBV27; J gene: TRBJ1-5; D gene: NA; CDR3 protein: CASRGIGNQPQHF; CDR3 DNA: TGTGCCAGCCGGGGCATCGGCAATCAGCCCCAGCATTTT
clone size: NA; V gene: TRBV9; J gene: TRBJ1-5; D gene: NA; CDR3 protein: CASSVSGADQPQHF; CDR3 DNA: TGTGCCAGCAGCGTTTCGGGGGCTGATCAGCCCCAGCATTTT
clone size: NA; V gene: TRBV5-1; J gene: TRBJ2-5; D gene: NA; CDR3 protein: CASSTGRYQETQYF; CDR3 DNA: TGCGCCAGCAGCACGGGACGGTACCAAGAGACCCAGTACTTC
clone size: NA; V gene: TRBV5-1; J gene: TRBJ2-3; D gene: NA; CDR3 protein: CASSLIRDLQDTQYF; CDR3 DNA: TGCGCCAGCAGCCTGATACGGGACCTACAAGATACGCAGTATTTT
clone size: few; V gene: TRBV7-2; J gene: TRBJ2-3; D gene: NA; CDR3 protein: CASSWDPDTQYF; CDR3 DNA: TGTGCCAGCAGTTGGGATCCAGATACGCAGTATTTT
clone size: NA; V gene: TRBV4-1; J gene: TRBJ2-1; D gene: TRBD2; CDR3 protein: CASSHPGLAGSLDEQFF; CDR3 DNA: TGCGCCAGCAGCCACCCGGGGCTAGCGGGGAGTTTGGATGAGCAGTTCTTC
clone size: NA; V gene: TRBV18; J gene: TRBJ2-1; D gene: NA; CDR3 protein: CASSPPDGTTSYNEQFF; CDR3 DNA: TGTGCCAGCTCTCCCCCGGACGGGACAACGAGTTACAATGAGCAGTTCTTC
clone size: NA; V gene: TRBV9; J gene: TRBJ2-7; D gene: TRBD1; CDR3 protein: CASSAKDRDPYEQYF; CDR3 DNA: TGTGCCAGCAGCGCGAAGGACAGGGATCCCTACGAGCAGTACTTC
clone size: NA; V gene: TRBV6-5; J gene: TRBJ1-2; D gene: TRBD1; CDR3 protein: CASSLTGDYGYTF; CDR3 DNA: TGTGCCAGCTCCTTAACAGGGGATTATGGCTACACCTTC
clone size: NA; V gene: TRBV5-6; J gene: TRBJ1-1; D gene: NA; CDR3 protein: CASNLEAGPTVAFF; CDR3 DNA: TGTGCCAGCAACTTAGAAGCGGGTCCCACCGTGGCTTTCTTT
clone size: NA; V gene: TRBV7-9; J gene: TRBJ1-1; D gene: TRBD1; CDR3 protein: CASSFRGQGGTEAFF; CDR3 DNA: TGTGCCAGCAGCTTTAGGGGACAGGGAGGCACTGAAGCTTTCTTT
clone size: once; V gene: TRBV29-1; J gene: TRBJ2-7; D gene: TRBD1; CDR3 protein: CSGTGGSDEQYF; CDR3 DNA: TGCAGCGGTACAGGGGGATCCGACGAGCAGTACTTC
clone size: NA; V gene: TRBV5-6; J gene: TRBJ2-5; D gene: TRBD1; CDR3 protein: CASSLDQGDGTQYF; CDR3 DNA: TGTGCCAGCAGCTTAGACCAGGGGGATGGGACCCAGTACTTC
clone size: NA; V gene: TRBV30; J gene: TRBJ2-1; D gene: NA; CDR3 protein: CAWSVWDNEQFF; CDR3 DNA: TGTGCCTGGAGTGTTTGGGATAATGAGCAGTTCTTC
clone size: few; V gene: TRBV2; J gene: TRBJ2-2; D gene: NA; CDR3 protein: CASSPHFPINTGELFF; CDR3 DNA: TGTGCCAGCAGTCCCCACTTCCCGATTAACACCGGGGAGCTGTTTTTT
clone size: NA; V gene: TRBV7-3; J gene: TRBJ2-5; D gene: NA; CDR3 protein: CASSLWAGSQETQYF; CDR3 DNA: TGTGCCAGCAGCTTATGGGCGGGAAGTCAAGAGACCCAGTACTTC
clone size: NA; V gene: TRBV7-6; J gene: TRBJ2-6; D gene: NA; CDR3 protein: CASSLGAVAGANVLTF; CDR3 DNA: TGTGCCAGCAGCTTAGGGGCGGTGGCTGGGGCCAACGTCCTGACTTTC
clone size: NA; V gene: TRBV9; J gene: TRBJ2-3; D gene: NA; CDR3 protein: CASSVEGTDTQYF; CDR3 DNA: TGTGCCAGCAGCGTAGAGGGCACAGATACGCAGTATTTT
clone size: NA; V gene: TRBV5-1; J gene: TRBJ2-7; D gene: TRBD1; CDR3 protein: CASSFQGATHSYEQYF; CDR3 DNA: TGCGCCAGCAGCTTTCAGGGGGCAACCCACTCCTACGAGCAGTACTTC
clone size: NA; V gene: TRBV4-2; J gene: TRBJ2-1; D gene: TRBD1; CDR3 protein: CASSPDRGTYNEQFF; CDR3 DNA: TGTGCCAGCAGCCCCGACAGGGGCACCTACAATGAGCAGTTCTTC
clone size: NA; V gene: TRBV7-9; J gene: TRBJ2-5; D gene: NA; CDR3 protein: CASSHSGTSLETQYF; CDR3 DNA: TGTGCCAGCAGCCACTCCGGAACTAGCCTGGAGACCCAGTACTTC
clone size: NA; V gene: TRBV6-5; J gene: TRBJ2-3; D gene: NA; CDR3 protein: CASSYGTADTQYF; CDR3 DNA: TGTGCCAGCAGTTACGGTACGGCAGATACGCAGTATTTT
clone size: once; V gene: TRBV29-1; J gene: TRBJ1-4; D gene: NA; CDR3 protein: CSVVGFSGTSSEKLFF; CDR3 DNA: TGCAGCGTAGTGGGATTTTCCGGGACTTCGAGTGAAAAACTGTTTTTT
clone size: NA; V gene: TRBV6-4; J gene: TRBJ2-1; D gene: TRBD2; CDR3 protein: CASSGDSGDYNEQFF; CDR3 DNA: TGTGCCAGCAGTGGGGATAGCGGGGACTACAATGAGCAGTTCTTC
clone size: NA; V gene: TRBV4-2; J gene: TRBJ2-7; D gene: TRBD1; CDR3 protein: CASSQEGQGASYEQYF; CDR3 DNA: TGTGCCAGCAGCCAAGAAGGGCAGGGGGCTTCCTACGAGCAGTACTTC
clone size: NA; V gene: TRBV7-2; J gene: TRBJ2-7; D gene: NA; CDR3 protein: CASSLYGVGYEQYF; CDR3 DNA: TGTGCCAGCAGCTTATACGGGGTAGGGTACGAGCAGTACTTC
clone size: NA; V gene: TRBV11-2; J gene: TRBJ1-2; D gene: NA; CDR3 protein: CASSLDPGGYTF; CDR3 DNA: TGTGCCAGCAGCTTAGATCCAGGGGGCTACACCTTC
clone size: NA; V gene: TRBV14; J gene: TRBJ2-7; D gene: TRBD1; CDR3 protein: CASRSRDSPYEQYF; CDR3 DNA: TGTGCCAGCAGGTCCCGGGACAGTCCCTACGAGCAGTACTTC
clone size: NA; V gene: TRBV4-3; J gene: TRBJ2-2; D gene: NA; CDR3 protein: CASSQEDRSTGELFF; CDR3 DNA: TGCGCCAGCAGCCAAGAAGATAGATCGACCGGGGAGCTGTTTTTT
clone size: NA; V gene: TRBV18; J gene: TRBJ2-7; D gene: NA; CDR3 protein: CASSPPGGGNEQYF; CDR3 DNA: TGTGCCAGCTCACCACCGGGAGGGGGCAACGAGCAGTACTTC
clone size: NA; V gene: TRBV2; J gene: TRBJ1-1; D gene: NA; CDR3 protein: CASSTVRGRVNTEAFF; CDR3 DNA: TGTGCCAGCAGTACTGTCCGGGGGCGGGTGAACACTGAAGCTTTCTTT
clone size: NA; V gene: TRBV7-6; J gene: TRBJ2-1; D gene: TRBD2; CDR3 protein: CASSLIAGVNEQFF; CDR3 DNA: TGTGCCAGCAGCTTAATAGCGGGAGTCAATGAGCAGTTCTTC
clone size: NA; V gene: TRBV7-9; J gene: TRBJ2-4; D gene: NA; CDR3 protein: CASSSSGTVAKNIQYF; CDR3 DNA: TGTGCCAGCAGCTCCTCCGGGACGGTCGCCAAAAACATTCAGTACTTC
clone size: NA; V gene: TRBV2; J gene: TRBJ2-7; D gene: TRBD1; CDR3 protein: CASSAGRGYEQYF; CDR3 DNA: TGTGCCAGCAGTGCGGGCAGGGGGTACGAGCAGTACTTC
clone size: NA; V gene: TRBV4-3; J gene: TRBJ1-1; D gene: NA; CDR3 protein: CASSPGSGFIGNTEAFF; CDR3 DNA: TGCGCCAGCAGCCCCGGATCGGGCTTCATCGGGAACACTGAAGCTTTCTTT
clone size: NA; V gene: TRBV10-3; J gene: TRBJ2-7; D gene: NA; CDR3 protein: CAISESPQNEQYF; CDR3 DNA: TGTGCCATCAGTGAGTCGCCACAGAACGAGCAGTACTTC
clone size: NA; V gene: TRBV19; J gene: TRBJ2-7; D gene: NA; CDR3 protein: CASSPGRGVEQYF; CDR3 DNA: TGTGCCAGTAGTCCGGGACGCGGGGTCGAGCAGTACTTC
clone size: NA; V gene: TRBV7-9; J gene: TRBJ2-1; D gene: NA; CDR3 protein: CASSFSPLTPSYNEQFF; CDR3 DNA: TGTGCCAGCAGCTTTTCCCCCTTAACGCCCTCCTACAATGAGCAGTTCTTC
clone size: NA; V gene: TRBV13; J gene: TRBJ2-3; D gene: NA; CDR3 protein: CASSYAPSTRTDTQYF; CDR3 DNA: TGTGCCAGCAGCTACGCTCCCTCAACACGCACAGATACGCAGTATTTT
clone size: NA; V gene: TRBV5-5; J gene: TRBJ2-3; D gene: TRBD2; CDR3 protein: CASTLGAGSTDTQYF; CDR3 DNA: TGTGCCAGCACCCTGGGAGCGGGGAGCACAGATACGCAGTATTTT
clone size: NA; V gene: TRBV29-1; J gene: TRBJ2-3; D gene: TRBD1; CDR3 protein: CSAFGTASTDTQYF; CDR3 DNA: TGCAGCGCCTTTGGGACAGCTTCCACAGATACGCAGTATTTT
clone size: NA; V gene: TRBV19; J gene: TRBJ1-2; D gene: TRBD1; CDR3 protein: CATRGLDYGYTF; CDR3 DNA: TGTGCCACCAGGGGGCTGGACTATGGCTACACCTTC
clone size: NA; V gene: TRBV27; J gene: TRBJ2-7; D gene: TRBD1; CDR3 protein: CASSPSGTGGYEQYF; CDR3 DNA: TGTGCCAGCAGTCCCTCCGGGACAGGGGGATACGAGCAGTACTTC
clone size: NA; V gene: TRBV25-1; J gene: TRBJ2-5; D gene: TRBD1; CDR3 protein: CASSESTGGLETQYF; CDR3 DNA: TGTGCCAGCAGTGAGAGTACAGGGGGCTTAGAGACCCAGTACTTC
clone size: NA; V gene: TRBV6-1; J gene: TRBJ2-3; D gene: TRBD2; CDR3 protein: CASSVRLASTSTDTQYF; CDR3 DNA: TGTGCCAGCAGTGTGCGACTAGCGAGTACTAGCACAGATACGCAGTATTTT